This record covers a single T cell receptor beta chain. These data belong to a study of T-cell reconstitution after alpha-beta-depleted transplantation in children. The authors prepared the TCRbeta library with unique molecular identifiers. TCRdb ran MiXCR on the PCR reads and lists one entry per CDR3 protein. The sample consists of approximately 490,000 distinct CDR3 sequences, around 13% of them appearing once. CDR1 is MGHDK, CDR2 SYGVNS, per germline. V was trimmed by 8 bases and J by 5 bases, leaving 16 bases between them. The CDR3 consists of 14 residues. The V call is TRBV25-1, the J call TRBJ2-1, with D possibly being TRBD2 (5 bases). The receptor was derived from a human donor who donated a stem cell graft to a child with combined immunodeficiency. The material sequenced was PBMCs from the stem cell graft donor, taken from the stem cell graft. The CDR3 DNA is TGTGCCAGCTCAAAGGCCGGGGATCACAATGAGCAGTTCTTC. It encodes CASSKAGDHNEQFF. The full variable domain, completed using reference TRBV25-1 and TRBJ2-1, is EADIYQTPRYLVIGTGKKITLECSQTMGHDKMYWYQQDPGMELHLIHYSYGVNSTEKGDLSSESTVSRIRTEHFPLTLESARPSHTSQYLCASSKAGDHNEQFFGPGTRLTVL.